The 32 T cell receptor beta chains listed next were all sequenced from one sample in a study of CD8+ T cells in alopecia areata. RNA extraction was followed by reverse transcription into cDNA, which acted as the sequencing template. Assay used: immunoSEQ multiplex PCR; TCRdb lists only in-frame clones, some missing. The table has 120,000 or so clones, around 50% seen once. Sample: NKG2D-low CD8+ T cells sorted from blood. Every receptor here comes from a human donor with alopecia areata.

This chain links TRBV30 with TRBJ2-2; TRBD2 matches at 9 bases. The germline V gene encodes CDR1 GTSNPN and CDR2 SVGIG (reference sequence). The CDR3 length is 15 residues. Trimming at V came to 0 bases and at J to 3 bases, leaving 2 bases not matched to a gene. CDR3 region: CAWSVAGGHTGELFF. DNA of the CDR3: TGTGCCTGGAGTGTCGCGGGAGGGCACACCGGGGAGCTGTTTTTT.

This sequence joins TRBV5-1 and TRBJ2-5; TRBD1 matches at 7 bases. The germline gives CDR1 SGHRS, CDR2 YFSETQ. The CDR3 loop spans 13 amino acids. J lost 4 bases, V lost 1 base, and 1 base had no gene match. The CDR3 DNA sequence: TGCGCCAGCAGCTTGACAGGGGCAGAGACCCAGTACTTC. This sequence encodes CASSLTGAETQYF.

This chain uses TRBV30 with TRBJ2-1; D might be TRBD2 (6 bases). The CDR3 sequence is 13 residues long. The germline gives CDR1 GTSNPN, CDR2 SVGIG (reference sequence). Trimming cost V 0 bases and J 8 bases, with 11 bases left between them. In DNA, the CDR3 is TGTGCCTGGAGTGTTGGGGGGACCGATGAGCAGTTCTTC. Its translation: CAWSVGGTDEQFF.

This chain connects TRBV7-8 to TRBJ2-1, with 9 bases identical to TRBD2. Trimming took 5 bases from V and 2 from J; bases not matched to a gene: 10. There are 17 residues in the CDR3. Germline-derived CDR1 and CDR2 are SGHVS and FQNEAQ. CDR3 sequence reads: CASSPGGRGGTYNEQFF. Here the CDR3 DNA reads TGTGCCAGCAGCCCCGGTGGGCGGGGGGGAACCTACAATGAGCAGTTCTTC.

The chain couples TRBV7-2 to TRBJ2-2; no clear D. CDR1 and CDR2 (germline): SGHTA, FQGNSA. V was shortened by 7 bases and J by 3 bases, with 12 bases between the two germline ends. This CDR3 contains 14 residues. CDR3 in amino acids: CASTPSPDTGELFF. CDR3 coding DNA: TGTGCCAGCACCCCCTCGCCAGACACCGGGGAGCTGTTTTTT.

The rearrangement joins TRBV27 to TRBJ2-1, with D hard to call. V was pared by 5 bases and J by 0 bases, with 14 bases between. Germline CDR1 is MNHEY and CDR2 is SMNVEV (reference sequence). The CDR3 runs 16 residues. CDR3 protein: CASSHLQWSSYNEQFF. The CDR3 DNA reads TGTGCCAGCAGTCACCTACAATGGAGCTCCTACAATGAGCAGTTCTTC.

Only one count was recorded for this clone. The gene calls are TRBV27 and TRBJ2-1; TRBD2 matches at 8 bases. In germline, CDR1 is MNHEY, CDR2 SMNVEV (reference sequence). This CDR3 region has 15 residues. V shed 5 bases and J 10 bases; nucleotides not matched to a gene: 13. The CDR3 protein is CASSLIAGSTMEQFF. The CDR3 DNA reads TGTGCCAGCAGTCTCATAGCGGGAAGTACAATGGAGCAGTTCTTC.

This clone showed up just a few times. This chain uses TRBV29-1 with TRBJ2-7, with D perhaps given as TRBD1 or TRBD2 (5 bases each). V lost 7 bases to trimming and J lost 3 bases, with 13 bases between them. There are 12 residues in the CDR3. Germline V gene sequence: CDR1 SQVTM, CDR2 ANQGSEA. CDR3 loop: CSARDDYYEQYF. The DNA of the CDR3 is TGCAGCGCCCGGGACGATTACTACGAGCAGTACTTC.

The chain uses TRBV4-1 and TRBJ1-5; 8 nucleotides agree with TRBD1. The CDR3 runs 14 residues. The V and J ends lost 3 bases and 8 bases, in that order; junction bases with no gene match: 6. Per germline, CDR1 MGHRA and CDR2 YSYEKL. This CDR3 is CASSHPDRAEPQHF. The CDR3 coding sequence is TGCGCCAGCAGCCACCCGGACAGGGCTGAGCCCCAGCATTTT.

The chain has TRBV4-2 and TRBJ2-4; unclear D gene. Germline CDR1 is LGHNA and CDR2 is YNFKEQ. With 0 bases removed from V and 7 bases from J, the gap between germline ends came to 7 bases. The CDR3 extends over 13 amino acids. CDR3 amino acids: CASSQDSGNIQYF. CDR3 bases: TGTGCCAGCAGCCAAGATAGTGGGAACATTCAGTACTTC.

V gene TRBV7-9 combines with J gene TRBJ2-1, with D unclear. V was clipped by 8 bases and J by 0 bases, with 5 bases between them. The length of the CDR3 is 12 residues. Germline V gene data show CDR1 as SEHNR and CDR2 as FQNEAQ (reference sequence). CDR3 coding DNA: TGTGCCAGCTTTGGCTCCTACAATGAGCAGTTCTTC. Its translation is CASFGSYNEQFF.

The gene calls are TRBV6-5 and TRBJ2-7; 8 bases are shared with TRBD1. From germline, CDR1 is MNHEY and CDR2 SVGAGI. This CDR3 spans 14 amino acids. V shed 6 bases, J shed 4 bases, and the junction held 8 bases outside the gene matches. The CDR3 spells CASSQGQVGYEQYF. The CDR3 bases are TGTGCCAGCAGCCAGGGACAGGTAGGGTACGAGCAGTACTTC.

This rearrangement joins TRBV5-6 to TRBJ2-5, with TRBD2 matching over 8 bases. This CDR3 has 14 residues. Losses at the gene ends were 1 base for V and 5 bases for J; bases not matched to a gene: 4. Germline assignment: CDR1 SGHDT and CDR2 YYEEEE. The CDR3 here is CASSLFSGGETQYF. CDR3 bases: TGTGCCAGCAGCTTGTTTTCGGGAGGGGAGACCCAGTACTTC.

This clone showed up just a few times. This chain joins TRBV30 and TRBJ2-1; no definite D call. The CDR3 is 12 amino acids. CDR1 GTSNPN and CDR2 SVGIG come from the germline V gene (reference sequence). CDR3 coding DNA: TGTGCTCTTTACTCAGATGTCAATGAGCAGTTCTTC. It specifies CALYSDVNEQFF.

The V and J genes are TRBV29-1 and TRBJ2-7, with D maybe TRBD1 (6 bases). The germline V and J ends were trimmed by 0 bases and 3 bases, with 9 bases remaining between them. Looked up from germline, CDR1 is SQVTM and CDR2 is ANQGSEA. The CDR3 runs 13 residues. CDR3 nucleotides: TGCAGCGTTGAAGATCAACAGGGCTACGAGCAGTACTTC. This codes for CSVEDQQGYEQYF.

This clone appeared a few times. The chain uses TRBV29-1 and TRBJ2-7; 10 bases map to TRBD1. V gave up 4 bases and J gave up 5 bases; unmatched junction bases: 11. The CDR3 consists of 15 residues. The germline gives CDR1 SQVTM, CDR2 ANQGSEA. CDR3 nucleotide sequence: TGCAGCGTTGTCAGTGTTGACAGGGGGCGAGACGAGCAGTACTTC. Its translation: CSVVSVDRGRDEQYF.

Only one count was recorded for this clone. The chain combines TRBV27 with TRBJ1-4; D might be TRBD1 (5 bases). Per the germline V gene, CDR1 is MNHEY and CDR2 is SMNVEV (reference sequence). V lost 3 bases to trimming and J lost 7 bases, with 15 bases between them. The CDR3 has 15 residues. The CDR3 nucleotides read TGTGCCAGCAGTTTGGACCGGGGACCATTTGAAAAACTGTTTTTT. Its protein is CASSLDRGPFEKLFF.

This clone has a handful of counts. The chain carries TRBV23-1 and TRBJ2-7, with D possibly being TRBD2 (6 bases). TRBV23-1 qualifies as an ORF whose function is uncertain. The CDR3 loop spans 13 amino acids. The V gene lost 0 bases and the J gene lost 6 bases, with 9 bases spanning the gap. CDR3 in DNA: TGCGCCAGCAGTCAATCGGCGGGGAGCGAGCAGTACTTC. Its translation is CASSQSAGSEQYF.

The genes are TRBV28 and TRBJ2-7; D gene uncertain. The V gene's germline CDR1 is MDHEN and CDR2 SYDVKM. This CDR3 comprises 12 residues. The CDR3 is CASSNGAGPAGV. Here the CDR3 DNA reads TGTGCCAGCAGTAACGGAGCAGGCCCGGCAGGTGTG.

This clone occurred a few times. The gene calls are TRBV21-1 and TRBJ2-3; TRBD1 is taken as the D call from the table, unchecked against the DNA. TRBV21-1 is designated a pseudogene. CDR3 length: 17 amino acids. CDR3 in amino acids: CASREDRGSRGTDTQYF. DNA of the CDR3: TGTGCCAGCAGGGAGGACAGGGGAAGTAGGGGCACAGATACGCAGTATTTT.

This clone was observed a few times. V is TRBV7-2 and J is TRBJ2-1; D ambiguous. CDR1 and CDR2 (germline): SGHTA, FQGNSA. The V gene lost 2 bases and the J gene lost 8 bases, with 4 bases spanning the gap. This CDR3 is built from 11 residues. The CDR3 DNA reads TGTGCCAGCAGCTTATCCCATGAGCAGTTCTTC. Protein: CASSLSHEQFF.

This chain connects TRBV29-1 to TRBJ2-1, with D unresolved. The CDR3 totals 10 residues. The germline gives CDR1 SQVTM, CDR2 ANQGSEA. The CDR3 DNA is TGCAGAGCTCGTCTCGATGAGCAGTTCTTC. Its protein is CRARLDEQFF.

Here the CDR3 reads CASKKTYEQYF. The CDR3 DNA reads TGTGCCAGCAAAAAGACCTACGAGCAGTACTTC. The chain links TRBV28 to TRBJ2-7; D not certain. The CDR3 is 11 amino acids. Germline CDR1 is MDHEN and CDR2 is SYDVKM. Trimming removed 7 bases from V and 2 bases from J, with 6 bases in between.

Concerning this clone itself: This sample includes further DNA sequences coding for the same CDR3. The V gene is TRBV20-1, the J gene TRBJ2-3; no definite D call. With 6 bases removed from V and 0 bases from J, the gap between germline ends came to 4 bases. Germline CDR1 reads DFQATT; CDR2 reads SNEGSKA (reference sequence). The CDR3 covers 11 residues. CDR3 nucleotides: TGCAGTGCACGAAGCACAGATACGCAGTATTTT. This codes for CSARSTDTQYF.

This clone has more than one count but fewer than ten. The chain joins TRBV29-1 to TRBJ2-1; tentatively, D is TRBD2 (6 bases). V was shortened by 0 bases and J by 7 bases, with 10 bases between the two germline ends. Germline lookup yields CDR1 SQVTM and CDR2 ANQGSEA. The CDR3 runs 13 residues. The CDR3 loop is CSVEEEGPNEQFF. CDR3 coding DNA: TGCAGCGTTGAAGAGGAGGGCCCTAATGAGCAGTTCTTC.

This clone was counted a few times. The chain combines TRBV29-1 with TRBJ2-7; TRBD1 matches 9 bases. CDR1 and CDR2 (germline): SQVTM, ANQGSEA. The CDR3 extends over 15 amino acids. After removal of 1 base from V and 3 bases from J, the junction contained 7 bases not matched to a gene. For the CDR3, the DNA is TGCAGCGTTGAAGGAATACAGGGGGCGAGCTACGAGCAGTACTTC. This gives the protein CSVEGIQGASYEQYF.

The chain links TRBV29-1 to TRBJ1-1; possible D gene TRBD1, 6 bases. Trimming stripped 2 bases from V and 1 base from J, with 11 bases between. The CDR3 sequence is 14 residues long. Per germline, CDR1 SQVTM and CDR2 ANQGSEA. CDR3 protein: CSVEPAGANTEAFF. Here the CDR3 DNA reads TGCAGCGTTGAACCGGCAGGGGCGAACACTGAAGCTTTCTTT.

CDR3 loop: CSVEGGESPDYEQYF. The DNA of the CDR3 is TGCAGCGTTGAAGGCGGAGAATCCCCGGACTACGAGCAGTACTTC. The chain combines TRBV29-1 with TRBJ2-7, with no clear D. This CDR3 contains 15 residues. V was pared by 1 base and J by 3 bases, with 16 bases between. The germline V gene encodes CDR1 SQVTM and CDR2 ANQGSEA.

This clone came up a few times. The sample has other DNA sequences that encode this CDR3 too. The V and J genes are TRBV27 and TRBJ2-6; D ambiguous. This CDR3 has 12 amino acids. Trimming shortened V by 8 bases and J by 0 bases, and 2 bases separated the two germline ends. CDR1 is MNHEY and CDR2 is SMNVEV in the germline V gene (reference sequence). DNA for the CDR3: TGTGCCAGCGCCTCTGGGGCCAACGTCCTGACTTTC. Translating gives CASASGANVLTF.

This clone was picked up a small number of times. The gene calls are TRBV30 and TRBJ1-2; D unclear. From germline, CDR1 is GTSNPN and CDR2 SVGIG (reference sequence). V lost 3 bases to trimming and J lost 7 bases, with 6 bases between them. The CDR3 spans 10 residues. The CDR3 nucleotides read TGTGCCTGGAGGGGAGCTGGCTACACCTTC. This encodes CAWRGAGYTF.

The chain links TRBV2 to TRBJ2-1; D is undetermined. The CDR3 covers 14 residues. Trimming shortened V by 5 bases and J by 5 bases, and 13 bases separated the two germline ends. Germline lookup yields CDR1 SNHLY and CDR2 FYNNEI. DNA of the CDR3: TGTGCCAGCAGTCCTCCGGACGGAAACAATGAGCAGTTCTTC. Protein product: CASSPPDGNNEQFF. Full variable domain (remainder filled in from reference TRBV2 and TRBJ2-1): EPEVTQTPSHQVTQMGQEVILRCVPISNHLYFYWYRQILGQKVEFLVSFYNNEISEKSEIFDDQFSVERPDGSNFTLKIRSTKLEDSAMYFCASSPPDGNNEQFFGPGTRLTVL.

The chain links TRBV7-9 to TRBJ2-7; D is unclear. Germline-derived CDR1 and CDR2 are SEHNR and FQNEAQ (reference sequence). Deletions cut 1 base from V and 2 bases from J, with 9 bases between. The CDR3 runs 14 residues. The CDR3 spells CASSLGVVPYEQYF. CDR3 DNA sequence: TGTGCCAGCAGCTTAGGAGTGGTGCCCTACGAGCAGTACTTC. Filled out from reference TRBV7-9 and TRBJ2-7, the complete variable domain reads DTGVSQNPRHKITKRGQNVTFRCDPISEHNRLYWYRQTLGQGPEFLTYFQNEAQLEKSRLLSDRFSAERPKGSFSTLEIQRTEQGDSAMYLCASSLGVVPYEQYFGPGTRLTVT.